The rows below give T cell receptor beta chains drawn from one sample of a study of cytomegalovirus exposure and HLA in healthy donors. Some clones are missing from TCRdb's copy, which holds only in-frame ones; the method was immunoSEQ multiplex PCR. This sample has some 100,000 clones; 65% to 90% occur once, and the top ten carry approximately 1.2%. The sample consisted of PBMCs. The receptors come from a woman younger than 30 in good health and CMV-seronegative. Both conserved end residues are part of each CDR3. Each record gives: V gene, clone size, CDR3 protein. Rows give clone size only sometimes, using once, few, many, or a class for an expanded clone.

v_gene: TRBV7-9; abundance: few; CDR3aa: CASSWGLGRWADTQYF
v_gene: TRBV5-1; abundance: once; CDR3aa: CASSLSGGFQETQYF
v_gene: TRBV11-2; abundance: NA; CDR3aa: CASSLFIGNQETQYF
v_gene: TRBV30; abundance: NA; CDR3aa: CAWTGQGVSVQYF
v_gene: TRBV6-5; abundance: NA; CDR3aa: CASRLGQRTGELFF
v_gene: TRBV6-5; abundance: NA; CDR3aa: CASSYSGQYNEQFF
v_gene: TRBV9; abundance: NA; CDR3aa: CASSEAGVSYEQYF
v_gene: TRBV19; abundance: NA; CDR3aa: CASSTGLASDEQFF
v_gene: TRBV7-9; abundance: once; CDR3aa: CASSLALVREGTGELFF
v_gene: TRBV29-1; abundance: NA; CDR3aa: CSVEGGSSETQYF
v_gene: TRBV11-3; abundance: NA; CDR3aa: CASSLGSGGYNEQFF
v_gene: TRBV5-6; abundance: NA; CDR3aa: CASSLAPLPYEQYF
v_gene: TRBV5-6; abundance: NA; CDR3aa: CASSLGGAAGVHEQYF
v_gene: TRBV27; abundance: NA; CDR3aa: CASSAEAGSYEQYF
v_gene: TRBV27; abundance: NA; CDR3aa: CASSYQDSYEQYF
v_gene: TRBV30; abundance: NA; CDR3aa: CAWRGKGGIHNSPLHF
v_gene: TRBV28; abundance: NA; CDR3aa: CASSQRDRVSYNEQFF
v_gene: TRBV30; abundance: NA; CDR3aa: CAWSVSGNQPQHF
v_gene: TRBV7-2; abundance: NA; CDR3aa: CASSLADRDYEQYF
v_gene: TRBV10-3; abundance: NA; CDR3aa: CAIRWTSGIGSTDTQYF
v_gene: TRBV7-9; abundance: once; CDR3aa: CASSSPLGGGALDEQFF
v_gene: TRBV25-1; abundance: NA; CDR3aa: CASSEFLAGAGLVNEQFF
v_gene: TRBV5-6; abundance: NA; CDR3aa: CASSGNRDRGKEQFF
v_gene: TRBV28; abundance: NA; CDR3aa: CASSLLGGSSHEQYF
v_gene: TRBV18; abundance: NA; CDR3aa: CASSSSSYEQYF
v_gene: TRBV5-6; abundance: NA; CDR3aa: CASSRVAGGRNEQFF
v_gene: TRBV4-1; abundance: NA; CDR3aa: CASSQGALEGTQYF
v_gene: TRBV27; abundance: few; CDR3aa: CASSLGGSYEQYF
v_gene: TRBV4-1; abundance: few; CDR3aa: CASSQDSGSAFYEQYF
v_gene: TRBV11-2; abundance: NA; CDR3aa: CASSPQGLGQPQHF
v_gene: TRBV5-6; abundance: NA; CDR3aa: CASSLRDSGLNYGYTF
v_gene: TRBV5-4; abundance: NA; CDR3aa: CASSLGLAAADTQYF
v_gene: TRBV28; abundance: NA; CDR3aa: CASSLFGRGRGNQPQHF
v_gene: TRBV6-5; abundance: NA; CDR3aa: CASSLTGADTQYF
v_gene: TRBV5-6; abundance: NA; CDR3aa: CASSQRGAGAEAFF
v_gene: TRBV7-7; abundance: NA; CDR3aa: CASSFQLSSYNEQFF
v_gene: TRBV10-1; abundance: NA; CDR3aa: CASSHFTTSGCTDTQYF
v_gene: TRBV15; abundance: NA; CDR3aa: CATSREGGKSSYEQYF
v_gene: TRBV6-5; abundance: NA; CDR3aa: CASSYYGNTEAFF
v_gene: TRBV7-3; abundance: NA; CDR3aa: CASSGAPDRAIYNEQFF
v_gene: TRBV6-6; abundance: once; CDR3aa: CASSYPRTPWDYEQYF
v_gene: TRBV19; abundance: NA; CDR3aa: CASSIEREGAGELFF
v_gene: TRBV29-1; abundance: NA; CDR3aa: CSVATGGNQPQHF
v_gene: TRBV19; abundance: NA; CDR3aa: CASRPGSESYNEQFF
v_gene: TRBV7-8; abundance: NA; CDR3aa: CASSISVGGGETQYF
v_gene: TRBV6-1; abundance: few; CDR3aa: CASSVTSGRVGEQFF
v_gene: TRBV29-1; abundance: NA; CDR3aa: CSVAGFGLTNTEAFF
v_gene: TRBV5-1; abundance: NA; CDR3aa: CASSLRETQYF
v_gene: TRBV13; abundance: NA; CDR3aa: CASREAGGSYEQYF
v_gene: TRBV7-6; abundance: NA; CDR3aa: CASSLSGLAGTSDTQYF
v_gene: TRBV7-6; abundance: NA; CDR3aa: CASGGTTDTQYF
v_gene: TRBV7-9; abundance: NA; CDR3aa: CASSLGEGESSTNEKLFF
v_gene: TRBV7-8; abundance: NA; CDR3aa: CASSPPLRGDPNYGYTF
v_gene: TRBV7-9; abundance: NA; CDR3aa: CSSSQWQETQYF
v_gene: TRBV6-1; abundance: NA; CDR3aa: CATAGTSGRDEQYF
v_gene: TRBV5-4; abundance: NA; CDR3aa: CASSSGQAGSSPLHF
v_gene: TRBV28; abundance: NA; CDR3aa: CASSVQGYEQYF
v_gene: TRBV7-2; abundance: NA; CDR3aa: CASSFGTNNSPLHF
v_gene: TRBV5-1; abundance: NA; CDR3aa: CASSPSGEGSDTQYF